This T cell receptor (beta chain) is from a study of CD8 T cells in Susac syndrome. The T cells that were sequenced for TCR beta were CD8+ and CD4+ cells from blood. Random hexamers were used to reverse transcribe an amount of roughly 0.45 to 1 ug RNA. Amplification of the TCR beta CDR3 was carried out by immunoSEQ multiplex PCR, which spanned a total of 54 Vbeta and 13 Jbeta segments. TCRdb called the immunoSEQ multiplex PCR reads again in MiXCR, with one record for every CDR3 protein. The profile shows a few hundred thousand distinct CDR3 sequences, roughly 92% of them singletons. Trimming removed 2 bases from V and 2 bases from J, with 11 bases in between. The CDR3 covers 14 residues. Germline lookup yields CDR1 SGHRS and CDR2 YFSETQ.

Sample: CD8+ T cells from PBMCs. The V and J genes are TRBV5-1 and TRBJ2-7, with D unresolved. The clonotype comes from a human donor with multiple sclerosis. CDR3 in DNA: TGCGCCAGCAGCTTTGACGGGCCCACCTACGAGCAGTACTTC. This codes for CASSFDGPTYEQYF.